This section outlines one T cell receptor beta chain sequence together with its context. This sample was taken from a study of blood T cell repertoires in COVID-19. The table came from immunoSEQ multiplex PCR; TCRdb's copy has only in-frame clones and leaves some out. The sample lists fewer than 150,000 clones, approximately 87% occurring once. Unmatched junction bases numbered 6, after V lost 3 bases and J lost 7 bases. The germline CDR1 and CDR2 sequences are LGHNA and YSLEER. The CDR3 sequence is 13 residues long. The source material was peripheral blood. This sequence joins TRBV4-3 and TRBJ2-7; the match to TRBD1 covers 7 bases. This sequence was found in a woman aged 40 to 50 with acute or convalescent COVID-19. CDR3: CASSQETGNEQYF. CDR3 bases: TGCGCCAGCAGCCAGGAGACAGGGAATGAGCAGTACTTC.